This TCR beta chain was documented in a study of cytomegalovirus exposure and HLA in healthy donors. A multiplex PCR was run with 60 Vbeta primers and 13 Jbeta primers. TCRdb keeps only in-frame clones here, not all; method: immunoSEQ multiplex PCR. The sample carries more than 55,000 clones, roughly 80% recorded once. V lost 6 bases, J lost 4 bases, and 12 bases lay in between. In germline, CDR1 is MNHNY, CDR2 SVGAGI (reference sequence). This CDR3 has 13 amino acids. The receptor was derived from a man aged 30 to 39 in good health and CMV-seronegative. The chain recombines TRBV6-6 with TRBJ1-2; D might be TRBD1 (5 bases). The sample consisted of PBMCs. CDR3 sequence reads: CASRSDRGYGYTF. CDR3 DNA: TGTGCCAGCAGGAGTGACAGAGGCTATGGCTACACCTTC.